The 25 T cell receptor gamma chains below all came from one sample that was sequenced in a study of gamma delta lymphoproliferative disorders and STAT genes. TCRdb fed the multiplex PCR reads to CATT. The data contain more than 800 gamma-chain clones, under 30% of them seen just once; the ten biggest clones take up about 30%. Genomic DNA from isolated PBMCs served as the sequencing template. Sequencing input: blood. The receptor source for this set is a human donor in good health.

This clone is judged medium-sized. The rearrangement joins TRGV2 to TRGJ1 or TRGJ2. Here the J gene was assigned by germline matching of the DNA, as TCRdb has none. Germline-derived CDR1 and CDR2 are EGSNGY and YDSYNSKV. The CDR3 loop spans 12 amino acids. After removal of 0 bases from V and 11 bases from J, the junction contained 7 bases not matched to a gene. Written as DNA, the CDR3 is TGTGCCACCTGGGACGGGCTTTCGGAGAAACTCTTT. It codes for CATWDGLSEKLF.

This clone is large within its sample. The V call is TRGV10, the J call TRGJP1. Here the J gene came from matching the DNA to germline, since TCRdb omits it. TRGV10 is reported as an ORF; its role is uncertain. Trimming removed 8 bases from V and 7 bases from J; junction bases left unmatched: 11. There are 14 residues in the CDR3. CDR3 sequence: CAAWDGGYGWFKIF. The CDR3 nucleotides read TGTGCTGCGTGGGATGGAGGGTATGGTTGGTTCAAGATATTT.

CDR3 in amino acids: CATWDGPRGYAGWFKIF. CDR3 nucleotides: TGTGCCACCTGGGACGGGCCCAGGGGGTACGCTGGTTGGTTCAAGATATTT. The chain joins TRGV2 to TRGJP1. The J gene, left out of TCRdb, was set here by checking the DNA against germline. The J segment lost 6 bases and the V segment lost 0 bases, leaving 13 bases of the junction unmatched. The CDR3 loop spans 17 amino acids. Germline-derived CDR1 and CDR2 are EGSNGY and YDSYNSKV.

The gene calls are TRGV10 and TRGJ1 or TRGJ2. No J segment appears in TCRdb, so it was assigned here by matching the sequence to germline. TRGV10 is an open reading frame whose function is uncertain. The CDR3 is 15 amino acids. Trimming at V came to 8 bases and at J to 9 bases, leaving 20 bases not matched to a gene. CDR3 sequence reads: CAAWDYNSRGPKKLF. The CDR3 DNA sequence: TGTGCTGCGTGGGATTATAATTCACGCGGGCCTAAGAAACTCTTT.

By sample share, this clone is medium-sized (0.01 to 0.1%). V usage is TRGV4 and J usage is TRGJ1 or TRGJ2. TCRdb does not report a J gene; here it was assigned by matching the DNA to germline references. The CDR3 length is 12 residues. CDR1 EGSTGY and CDR2 YDSYTSSV come from the germline V gene. Unmatched junction bases numbered 4, after V lost 3 bases and J lost 5 bases. CDR3: CATWDLNYKKLF. The CDR3, as DNA: TGTGCCACCTGGGATTTGAATTATAAGAAACTCTTT.

This clone showed up just a few times. The chain couples TRGV4 to TRGJ1 or TRGJ2. No J segment appears in TCRdb, so it was assigned here by matching the sequence to germline. This CDR3 contains 11 residues. V was pared by 1 base and J by 12 bases, with 6 bases of the junction left unmatched. The germline gives CDR1 EGSTGY, CDR2 YDSYTSSV. The DNA of the CDR3 is TGTGCCACCTGGGATGGTTTTGGGAAACTCTTT. It translates to CATWDGFGKLF.

By proportion, this clone is large. The chain joins TRGV11 to TRGJP2. Germline matching of the DNA provided the J gene here, since TCRdb leaves it blank. TRGV11 is an ORF, with its function uncertain. This CDR3 has 14 amino acids. Losses at the gene ends were 0 bases for V and 12 bases for J; bases not matched to a gene: 7. The CDR3 bases are TGTGCCTGCTGGATTAGGCACGATAGGCGGATCAAGACGTTT. It translates to CACWIRHDRRIKTF.

Judged by abundance, this clone is medium-sized. The chain carries TRGV4 and TRGJ1 or TRGJ2. Matching the DNA to germline supplied the J gene, which TCRdb does not give. Losses at the gene ends were 4 bases for V and 7 bases for J; bases not matched to a gene: 4. This CDR3 comprises 11 residues. The V gene's germline CDR1 is EGSTGY and CDR2 YDSYTSSV. The CDR3 nucleotides read TGTGCCACCTGGGAAGGCTATAAGAAACTCTTT. It specifies CATWEGYKKLF.

For this clone: The DNA is omitted, as the CDR3 cannot be located on it reliably, and the CDR3 follows TCRdb's listing. The J gene is uncalled and the V gene is TRGV8. A total of 22 residues make up the CDR3, ends included. The germline CDR1 and CDR2 sequences are VENAVY and YDSYNSRV. CDR3 in amino acids: CATWDSLRSIIIRNSLAVEQHF.

The chain combines TRGV2 with TRGJP2. The J gene, not given by TCRdb, was assigned here from a germline match of the nucleotide sequence. The CDR3 sequence is 16 residues long. V lost 0 bases and J lost 0; bases outside the gene matches: 4. Per the germline V gene, CDR1 is EGSNGY and CDR2 is YDSYNSKV. CDR3 residues: CATWDGIHSSDWIKTF. The CDR3 nucleotides are TGTGCCACCTGGGACGGGATCCATAGTAGTGATTGGATCAAGACGTTT.

By share, this clone ranks as medium-sized (0.01 to 0.1%). The rearrangement uses TRGV3 and TRGJ1 or TRGJ2. TCRdb records no J gene; here it was assigned by comparing the DNA to germline. J was trimmed by 5 bases and V by 3 bases; bases with no gene match: 4. CDR1 and CDR2 from the germline V gene are VTNTFY and YDVSTARD (reference sequence). The CDR3 contains 12 residues. The CDR3: CATWDGNYKKLF. The CDR3, as DNA: TGTGCCACCTGGGACGGGAATTATAAGAAACTCTTT.

This clone is large. In the same sample, other DNA sequences code for this CDR3. The V and J genes are TRGV10 and TRGJ1 or TRGJ2. TCRdb records no J gene; here it was assigned by comparing the DNA to germline. TRGV10 is known as an ORF, though its function is uncertain. The CDR3 totals 12 residues. V lost 8 bases and J lost 7; bases outside the gene matches: 9. The CDR3 is CAAWDYSYKKLF. For the CDR3, the DNA is TGTGCTGCGTGGGATTATAGCTATAAGAAACTCTTT.

This clone was found once. Because the CDR3's place on the DNA is in doubt, the DNA is left out and the CDR3 is given as listed by TCRdb. The V gene reported is TRGV10; the J gene is uncalled. TRGV10 is assigned to the ORF class and has an uncertain function. The length of the CDR3 is 16 amino acids, counting both ends. The CDR3 loop reads CAALEGRNSLAVEQHF.

In its sample, this clone ranks as medium-sized. The chain carries TRGV9 and TRGJP. The J gene, missing from TCRdb, was assigned here through DNA to germline matching. The CDR3 runs 18 residues. After removal of 3 bases from V and 5 bases from J, the junction contained 10 bases not matched to a gene. Germline CDR1 is GITISATS and CDR2 is ISYDGTV (reference sequence). The CDR3 sequence is CALWEPYREELGKKIKVF. CDR3 sequence (DNA): TGTGCCTTGTGGGAGCCATACAGAGAAGAGTTGGGCAAAAAAATCAAGGTATTT.

This clone is deemed medium-sized. V is TRGV9 and J is TRGJ1 or TRGJ2. The J gene comes from matching the DNA to germline here; TCRdb lacks it. The CDR3 sequence is 11 residues long. Per germline, CDR1 GITISATS and CDR2 ISYDGTV (reference sequence). Losses at the gene ends were 0 bases for V and 11 bases for J; bases not matched to a gene: 4. The CDR3 DNA reads TGTGCCTTGTGGGAGGTGGGTCAGAAACTCTTT. This codes for CALWEVGQKLF.

This clone is medium-sized by share. J is TRGJ1 or TRGJ2 and V is TRGV9. The J gene, missing from TCRdb, was assigned here through DNA to germline matching. The CDR3 has 9 residues. J lost 11 bases, V lost 2 bases, and 0 bases had no gene match. Germline V gives CDR1 GITISATS, CDR2 ISYDGTV (reference sequence). The CDR3 reads CALWEEKLF. As DNA, the CDR3 is TGTGCCTTGTGGGAGGAGAAACTCTTT.

This clone has only a few counts. It is likely a read error: a sequence one base away is far more abundant. The same CDR3 arises from other DNA sequences in this sample as well. A V gene of TRGV2 was called, but no J gene was assigned. This CDR3 comprises 14 residues. CDR1 and CDR2 (germline): EGSNGY, YDSYNSKV. The CDR3 bases are TGTGCCACCTGGGACGTGGGTAGTGATTGGATCAAGACATTT. Protein product: CATWDVGSDWIKTF.

Judged by abundance, this clone is medium-sized. The rearrangement joins TRGV4 to TRGJ1 or TRGJ2. Since TCRdb gives no J gene, matching the DNA to germline was used here to assign it. CDR3 length equals 13 residues. Germline values: CDR1 EGSTGY, CDR2 YDSYTSSV. The junction had 6 bases not matched to a gene; V was cut back by 0 bases and J by 7 bases. The CDR3, as DNA: TGTGCCACCTGGGATGGGCCTAGGTATAAGAAACTCTTT. The encoded protein is CATWDGPRYKKLF.

The chain employs TRGV8 and TRGJP2. TCRdb records no J gene; here it was assigned by comparing the DNA to germline. The CDR3 has 19 amino acids. Germline V CDR1 and CDR2: VENAVY, YDSYNSRV. V lost 2 bases, J lost 0 bases, and 15 bases stayed unmatched. The CDR3: CATWDKIGLSYSSDWIKTF. DNA of the CDR3: TGTGCCACCTGGGATAAAATAGGGCTCTCATATAGTAGTGATTGGATCAAGACGTTT.

By frequency in the sample, this clone is large. The chain recombines TRGV2 with TRGJP2. The J gene was missing in TCRdb and was found by matching the end of the DNA to germline. J was trimmed by 2 bases and V by 2 bases; bases with no gene match: 8. From germline, CDR1 is EGSNGY and CDR2 YDSYNSKV. The CDR3 spans 16 residues. The CDR3 nucleotides read TGTGCCACCTGGGACGCCGGAGGCAGTAGTGATTGGATCAAGACGTTT. It translates to CATWDAGGSSDWIKTF.

This clone qualifies as medium-sized. Here the CDR3 reads CATWDPKKLF. The CDR3 nucleotides read TGTGCCACCTGGGACCCGAAGAAACTCTTT. V and J are TRGV5 and TRGJ1 or TRGJ2. The J gene, absent from TCRdb, was called here by matching the DNA to germline. Germline CDR1 reads VINAFY; CDR2 reads YDVSNSKD. The CDR3 runs to 10 residues. V dropped 3 bases and J dropped 10; count of bases not matched to a gene: 3.

Sample share makes this clone large. Other DNA variants within this sample encode the same CDR3. Written as DNA, the CDR3 is TGTGCCACCTGGGACAGGCTAGGGTATAAGAAACTCTTT. This encodes CATWDRLGYKKLF. This sequence joins TRGV3 and TRGJ1 or TRGJ2. Here the J gene came from matching the DNA to germline, since TCRdb omits it. The CDR3 runs to 13 residues. The V gene end was trimmed by 0 bases and the J gene end by 7 bases; junction bases not matched to a gene: 6. Germline V gene data show CDR1 as VTNTFY and CDR2 as YDVSTARD (reference sequence).

In its sample, this clone is medium-sized. Other nucleotide sequences from this sample produce the same CDR3. The chain carries TRGV5 and TRGJ1 or TRGJ2. TCRdb lists no J gene, so it was determined here by aligning the DNA to germline. The CDR3 sequence is 11 residues long. Trimming removed 0 bases from V and 12 bases from J; junction bases left unmatched: 5. The germline gives CDR1 VINAFY, CDR2 YDVSNSKD. For the CDR3, the DNA is TGTGCCACCTGGGACAGGCCTGCGAAACTCTTT. It is translated as CATWDRPAKLF.

This clone ranks as medium-sized. The V call is TRGV8, the J call TRGJ1 or TRGJ2. No J gene was available from TCRdb, and it was assigned here by a germline match of the DNA. The junction had 4 bases not matched to a gene; V was cut back by 0 bases and J by 5 bases. The CDR3 has 13 amino acids. The germline V gene encodes CDR1 VENAVY and CDR2 YDSYNSRV. The CDR3 loop reads CATWDRDDYKKLF. The CDR3, as DNA: TGTGCCACCTGGGATAGGGACGATTATAAGAAACTCTTT.

In its sample, this clone is large. The genes are TRGV10 and TRGJ1 or TRGJ2. TCRdb lists no J gene, so it was determined here by aligning the DNA to germline. TRGV10 is marked as an open reading frame, function uncertain. Trimming at V came to 8 bases and at J to 4 bases, leaving 12 bases not matched to a gene. The CDR3 is 14 amino acids. The CDR3 DNA reads TGTGCTGCGTGGGATTACCGAAGGTATTATAAGAAACTCTTT. Translating it yields CAAWDYRRYYKKLF.